One and the same sample provided the 15 T cell receptor beta chains below, sequenced in a study of T cells in localized non-small cell lung cancer. Repertoires were generated with immunoSEQ multiplex PCR, while TCRdb's copy carries only in-frame clones and drops some. Among around 15,000 clones, more than 80% were seen once, and the ten largest hold approximately 26%. Sequenced material: peripheral blood, taken before any cancer treatment. The receptors derive from a female donor older than 55 with stage I squamous cell lung carcinoma.

The chain links TRBV9 to TRBJ1-3; D ambiguous. The V gene lost 2 bases and the J gene lost 0 bases, with 9 bases spanning the gap. CDR3 length: 15 residues. Germline loops: CDR1 SGDLS, CDR2 YYNGEE. CDR3 sequence reads: CASSVEGVSGNTIYF. CDR3 nucleotide sequence: TGTGCCAGCAGCGTTGAGGGCGTCTCTGGAAACACCATATATTTT. Full variable domain (outside the CDR3, taken from reference TRBV9 and TRBJ1-3): DSGVTQTPKHLITATGQRVTLRCSPRSGDLSVYWYQQSLDQGLQFLIQYYNGEERAKGNILERFSAQQFPDLHSELNLSSLELGDSALYFCASSVEGVSGNTIYFGEGSWLTVV.

The rearrangement joins TRBV18 to TRBJ2-5, with 8 bases that match TRBD1. Germline V CDR1 and CDR2: KGHSH, LQKENI. The J segment lost 4 bases and the V segment lost 6 bases, leaving 10 bases of the junction unmatched. The CDR3 is made up of 15 amino acids. Here the CDR3 reads CASSPYGQGRETQYF. DNA of the CDR3: TGTGCCAGCTCCCCCTACGGACAGGGTCGAGAGACCCAGTACTTC. The variable domain in full, with the rest retrieved from reference TRBV18 and TRBJ2-5, is NAGVMQNPRHLVRRRGQEARLRCSPMKGHSHVYWYRQLPEEGLKFMVYLQKENIIDESGMPKERFSAEFPKEGPSILRIQQVVRGDSAAYFCASSPYGQGRETQYFGPGTRLLVL.

The chain links TRBV5-6 to TRBJ1-1; no reliable D call. The CDR3 is 13 amino acids. V shed 2 bases and J shed 3 bases, with 8 bases lying between them. From germline, CDR1 is SGHDT and CDR2 YYEEEE. The CDR3 is CASSLAWDTEAFF. Here the CDR3 DNA reads TGTGCCAGCAGCTTAGCCTGGGACACTGAAGCTTTCTTT.

V is TRBV15 and J is TRBJ2-3, with D unresolved. The germline V and J ends were trimmed by 0 bases and 6 bases, with 10 bases remaining between them. The V gene's germline CDR1 is LNHNV and CDR2 YYDKDF (reference sequence). This CDR3 has 14 residues. The CDR3 region is CATSRDLGSDTQYF. Written as DNA, the CDR3 is TGTGCCACCAGCAGAGACCTAGGAAGCGATACGCAGTATTTT.

The CDR3 protein is CAILAGAAYNEQFF. The CDR3, as DNA: TGTGCCATCTTAGCGGGGGCGGCCTACAATGAGCAGTTCTTC. This chain connects TRBV10-3 to TRBJ2-1, with 9 positions matching TRBD2. V dropped 8 bases and J dropped 2; count of bases not matched to a gene: 4. The CDR3 loop spans 14 amino acids. Per germline, CDR1 ENHRY and CDR2 SYGVKD.

The V gene is TRBV6-1, the J gene TRBJ1-2; a possible D gene is TRBD1 (5 bases). Trimming left V 6 bases short and J 5 bases short, with 13 bases between. The CDR3 runs to 13 residues. CDR1 MNHNS and CDR2 SASEGT come from the germline V gene. In DNA, the CDR3 is TGTGCCAGCAGGCCGGGGGTGGGTTATGGCTACACCTTC. It specifies CASRPGVGYGYTF.

This clone was found once. The chain combines TRBV5-4 with TRBJ1-4, with no clear D. The CDR3 spans 14 residues. Trimming took off 4 bases at V and 6 bases at J, with 13 bases between the two ends. Germline CDR1 SGHNT, CDR2 YYREEE (reference sequence). CDR3 in amino acids: CASSLDVEDEKLFF. The DNA of the CDR3 is TGTGCCAGCAGCCTCGACGTTGAGGATGAAAAACTGTTTTTT.

The chain has TRBV15 and TRBJ2-6, with TRBD2 as a possible D gene (5 bases). This CDR3 contains 18 residues. The V gene lost 1 base and the J gene lost 0 bases, with 13 bases spanning the gap. Germline lookup yields CDR1 LNHNV and CDR2 YYDKDF (reference sequence). The CDR3 is CATSRGTPTPSGANVLTF. DNA for the CDR3: TGTGCCACCAGCAGAGGGACTCCGACACCCTCTGGGGCCAACGTCCTGACTTTC.

The chain uses TRBV7-2 and TRBJ2-2; a possible D gene is TRBD1 (5 bases). This CDR3 comprises 14 residues. Germline lookup yields CDR1 SGHTA and CDR2 FQGNSA. V lost 5 bases and J 5 bases, leaving 12 bases between the germline ends. The CDR3: CASSLGAGTGELFF. CDR3 DNA: TGTGCCAGCAGCCTAGGGGCAGGGACCGGGGAGCTGTTTTTT.

The rearrangement joins TRBV7-6 to TRBJ2-3; a weak D match, TRBD2 (5 bases). CDR1 SGHVS and CDR2 FNYEAQ come from the germline V gene. The V and J ends lost 3 bases and 6 bases respectively, with 7 bases between them. The CDR3 has 12 residues. DNA of the CDR3: TGTGCCAGCAGCTTGGACTTGGATACGCAGTATTTT. Its translation is CASSLDLDTQYF.

The chain couples TRBV7-2 to TRBJ2-5, with D tentatively TRBD1 or TRBD2 (5 bases each). V lost 2 bases and J lost 2, with 12 bases in between. The germline CDR1 and CDR2 sequences are SGHTA and FQGNSA. The length of the CDR3 is 15 residues. The CDR3 DNA follows: TGTGCCAGCAGCTTACAGCGAGGGGCACAAGAGACCCAGTACTTC. This translates into CASSLQRGAQETQYF.

The V and J genes are TRBV2 and TRBJ2-5; possibly TRBD1 or TRBD2 for D (5 bases each). The V end was cut by 5 bases, the J end by 5 bases, with 12 bases between. The CDR3 has 13 amino acids. CDR1 and CDR2 (germline): SNHLY, FYNNEI. The chain's CDR3 is CASSILREETQYF. In nucleotides, the CDR3 is TGTGCCAGCAGTATCCTCAGGGAGGAGACCCAGTACTTC.

The chain is built from TRBV11-1 and TRBJ2-3, with D tentatively TRBD1 (5 bases). Germline CDR1 reads SGHAT; CDR2 reads FQDESV (reference sequence). CDR3 size: 13 residues. Trimming took off 1 base at V and 4 bases at J, with 6 bases between the two ends. CDR3 nucleotide sequence: TGTGCCAGCAGCTTAGAGGGGCCAGATACGCAGTATTTT. Protein sequence: CASSLEGPDTQYF. Together with reference TRBV11-1 and TRBJ2-3, the CDR3 gives the full variable domain: EAEVAQSPRYKITEKSQAVAFWCDPISGHATLYWYRQILGQGPELLVQFQDESVVDDSQLPKDRFSAERLKGVDSTLKIQPAELGDSAMYLCASSLEGPDTQYFGPGTRLTVL.

The chain joins TRBV5-4 to TRBJ1-1, with D unresolved. Trimming removed 2 bases from V and 3 bases from J, with 14 bases in between. The CDR3 has 15 amino acids. The germline V gene has CDR1 SGHNT and CDR2 YYREEE (reference sequence). The CDR3 DNA reads TGTGCCAGCAGCTTCAGCGTCGGGAAATACACTGAAGCTTTCTTT. This sequence encodes CASSFSVGKYTEAFF.

V gene TRBV28 combines with J gene TRBJ2-7; D is perhaps TRBD1 (6 bases). V lost 6 bases, J lost 6 bases, and 15 bases lay in between. Germline V gene lookup returns CDR1 MDHEN and CDR2 SYDVKM. This CDR3 is 13 amino acids long. The CDR3 is CASRPHRDGEQYF. CDR3 in DNA: TGTGCCAGCAGACCACACAGGGACGGCGAGCAGTACTTC.